Below are 32 T cell receptor beta chains sequenced from a single sample in a study of regulatory T cells in long-lasting Graves disease. The TCR beta library used iRepertoire HTBI primers with Arm-PCR amplification of CDR3. TCRdb processed the multiplex PCR reads anew with MiXCR; each CDR3 protein has one entry. The repertoire has around 450,000 distinct CDR3 sequences, roughly 21% of them found once; the top ten carry about 7%. The sample's time point: persistent/refractory GD, antithyroid drugs over 5 years with positive TRAb. Researchers made the TCR library from RNA that was extracted from PBMCs. This material consisted of peripheral blood mononuclear cells (PBMCs), taken when the disease was refractory, from a patient treated with antithyroid drugs. The receptors shown here come from a female donor with Graves disease.

On this clonotype: The conserved final phenylalanine or tryptophan is absent from the CDR3, which likely points to a read error. No DNA is shown, since the ends of the CDR3 on it are uncertain; the CDR3 is the one TCRdb lists. This chain links TRBV5-8 with TRBJ2-1. The CDR3 length equals 12 residues, ends included. In germline, CDR1 is SGHTS, CDR2 YDEGEE. The chain's CDR3 is CASSLAAGGEGL.

A few counts support this clonotype. J is TRBJ1-6 and V is TRBV5-1, with D perhaps TRBD1 (6 bases). Germline assignment: CDR1 SGHRS and CDR2 YFSETQ. V was pared by 0 bases and J by 2 bases, with 9 bases between. The CDR3 is 16 amino acids. This chain's CDR3 is CASSLGTVPYNSPLHF. DNA for the CDR3: TGCGCCAGCAGCTTGGGGACAGTCCCCTATAATTCACCCCTCCACTTT.

This clonotype has only a few counts. The chain carries TRBV3-1 and TRBJ1-1; possibly TRBD1 for D (5 bases). V lost 5 bases and J 5 bases, leaving 15 bases between the germline ends. The CDR3 runs to 14 residues. Germline V gives CDR1 LGHDT, CDR2 YNNKEL (reference sequence). CDR3 sequence reads: CASSDRTSDTEAFF. The CDR3 DNA reads TGTGCCAGCAGCGATAGGACATCAGATACTGAAGCTTTCTTT.

The sample holds a few counts of this clonotype. CDR3 protein: CSASDRDRGYTGELFF. CDR3 nucleotides: TGCAGTGCTAGTGACCGGGACAGGGGTTACACCGGGGAGCTGTTTTTT. The gene calls are TRBV20-1 and TRBJ2-2, with 10 bases fitting TRBD1. From germline, CDR1 is DFQATT and CDR2 SNEGSKA (reference sequence). Unmatched junction bases numbered 7, after V lost 3 bases and J lost 3 bases. The CDR3 contains 16 residues.

There are many counts of this clonotype. This rearrangement joins TRBV6-2 or TRBV6-3 to TRBJ1-2; TRBD1 aligns across 7 bases. V was pared by 4 bases and J by 7 bases, with 9 bases of the junction left unmatched. Germline V gene lookup returns CDR1 MNHEY and CDR2 SVGEGT. This CDR3 has 14 residues. CDR3 residues: CASSSNEGATGYTF. The CDR3 coding sequence is TGTGCCAGCAGTTCCAACGAGGGGGCGACTGGCTACACCTTC.

The chain is built from TRBV27 and TRBJ2-3, with 10 bases identical to TRBD2. CDR1 and CDR2 (germline): MNHEY, SMNVEV (reference sequence). The CDR3 is made up of 18 amino acids. V lost 4 bases and J lost 2; bases outside the gene matches: 12. The CDR3 sequence: CASSWKAGGPGHTDTQYF. The CDR3 region has the DNA TGTGCCAGCAGTTGGAAAGCGGGAGGGCCCGGGCACACAGATACGCAGTATTTT.

The rearrangement joins TRBV7-9 to TRBJ2-7; no definite D call. Trimming pared 1 base from V and 5 bases from J, leaving 15 bases between. The CDR3 extends over 15 amino acids. Germline values: CDR1 SEHNR, CDR2 FQNEAQ (reference sequence). This CDR3 reads CASSLVNKGSHEQYF. Here the CDR3 DNA reads TGTGCCAGCAGCTTAGTCAATAAGGGATCCCACGAGCAGTACTTC. Full variable domain (outside the CDR3, taken from reference TRBV7-9 and TRBJ2-7): DTGVSQNPRHKITKRGQNVTFRCDPISEHNRLYWYRQTLGQGPEFLTYFQNEAQLEKSRLLSDRFSAERPKGSFSTLEIQRTEQGDSAMYLCASSLVNKGSHEQYFGPGTRLTVT.

The chain has TRBV7-9 and TRBJ1-3; D is uncertain. CDR1 is SEHNR, CDR2 FQNEAQ, per germline (reference sequence). Trimming removed 4 bases from V and 4 bases from J, with 8 bases in between. This CDR3 has 13 residues. In nucleotides, the CDR3 is TGTGCCAGCAGCTCCGGATTAGGAAACACCATATATTTT. Protein: CASSSGLGNTIYF.

The sample holds many counts of this clonotype. V gene TRBV28 combines with J gene TRBJ1-2; D possibly corresponds to TRBD1 (5 bases). V was pared by 4 bases and J by 5 bases, with 11 bases between. This CDR3 has 13 residues. Germline CDR1 MDHEN, CDR2 SYDVKM. The chain's CDR3 is CASSSGAGYGYTF. The CDR3 bases are TGTGCCAGCAGTTCCGGGGCTGGGTATGGCTACACCTTC.

This clonotype was found a few times. The gene calls are TRBV7-2 and TRBJ2-7, with 10 bases lining up with TRBD1. This CDR3 is 14 amino acids long. From germline, CDR1 is SGHTA and CDR2 FQGNSA. J lost 6 bases, V lost 1 base, and 3 bases had no gene match. The DNA for the CDR3 is TGTGCCAGCAGCTTAGGACAGGGGGCTGTCGAGCAGTACTTC. It is translated as CASSLGQGAVEQYF.

The sample holds a few counts of this clonotype. The chain uses TRBV5-1 and TRBJ1-5, with D possibly matching TRBD1 (5 bases). The germline CDR1 and CDR2 sequences are SGHRS and YFSETQ. This CDR3 is 15 amino acids long. The V and J ends lost 0 bases and 3 bases respectively, with 10 bases between them. The CDR3 DNA follows: TGCGCCAGCAGCTTGGGGGACGGACCCAATCAGCCCCAGCATTTT. The encoded protein is CASSLGDGPNQPQHF.

The chain uses TRBV20-1 and TRBJ1-2; 7 positions match TRBD1. V shed 0 bases, J shed 0 bases, and the junction held 13 bases outside the gene matches. The germline V gene has CDR1 DFQATT and CDR2 SNEGSKA (reference sequence). This CDR3 contains 18 residues. CDR3 nucleotide sequence: TGCAGTGCTAGAGATGGAGCTAGGAGGGGGCCAACTAACTATGGCTACACCTTC. As protein: CSARDGARRGPTNYGYTF.

The CDR3 DNA follows: TGTGCCAGCAGCACCGGGACTCCCTACACCGGGGAGCTGTTTTTT. Its translation: CASSTGTPYTGELFF. The rearrangement links TRBV11-3 to TRBJ2-2; D perhaps matches TRBD2 (6 bases). This CDR3 region has 15 residues. Trimming removed 5 bases from V and 3 bases from J, with 13 bases in between. Germline assignment: CDR1 SGHNT and CDR2 YENEEA.

The chain uses TRBV2 and TRBJ1-6; TRBD1 matches 7 bases. Germline CDR1 SNHLY, CDR2 FYNNEI. CDR3 size: 14 residues. The V and J ends lost 1 base and 8 bases, in that order; junction bases with no gene match: 2. As DNA, the CDR3 is TGTGCCAGCAGTGAAGGACAGGGATATTCACCCCTCCACTTT. Translated, it gives CASSEGQGYSPLHF.

The chain combines TRBV7-2 with TRBJ2-1; D is ambiguous. The germline V and J ends were trimmed by 1 base and 9 bases, with 10 bases remaining between them. The CDR3 is 13 amino acids. The germline V gene has CDR1 SGHTA and CDR2 FQGNSA. DNA for the CDR3: TGTGCCAGCAGCTTAGGAATCAGCAGTGAGCAGTTCTTC. As protein: CASSLGISSEQFF.

The rearrangement uses TRBV10-3 and TRBJ2-3, with 8 bases that match TRBD2. This CDR3 has 16 amino acids. V lost 3 bases, J lost 5 bases, and 10 bases stayed unmatched. Per the germline V gene, CDR1 is ENHRY and CDR2 is SYGVKD. CDR3 protein: CAISDPGGLIGDTQYF. The DNA for the CDR3 is TGTGCCATCAGTGACCCGGGGGGGCTTATCGGAGATACGCAGTATTTT.

This clonotype has a count of ten or more. This chain connects TRBV20-1 to TRBJ2-7; TRBD1 is a possible D gene (5 bases). This CDR3 is built from 14 residues. CDR1 is DFQATT, CDR2 SNEGSKA, per germline (reference sequence). V lost 0 bases and J lost 5, with 14 bases in between. The CDR3 here is CSARDGQGRNEQYF. The CDR3, as DNA: TGCAGTGCTAGAGATGGGCAGGGCCGGAACGAGCAGTACTTC.

V gene TRBV20-1 combines with J gene TRBJ1-5; 8 bases fit TRBD1. Unmatched junction bases numbered 13, after V lost 5 bases and J lost 4 bases. The CDR3 has 16 amino acids. Germline V gene lookup returns CDR1 DFQATT and CDR2 SNEGSKA (reference sequence). The chain's CDR3 is CSAYPRQGIGNQPQHF. The CDR3 region has the DNA TGCAGTGCTTACCCGAGACAGGGGATCGGGAATCAGCCCCAGCATTTT.

This clonotype was seen many times. The J gene is TRBJ2-7, the V gene TRBV29-1; 9 bases map to TRBD1. CDR1 and CDR2 from the germline V gene are SQVTM and ANQGSEA. Trimming cost V 5 bases and J 2 bases; bases outside gene matches: 1. The CDR3 loop spans 12 amino acids. The CDR3 reads CSVRTGAYEQYF. The DNA for the CDR3 is TGCAGCGTTAGGACAGGGGCCTACGAGCAGTACTTC.

This clonotype was observed at least ten times. V and J are TRBV2 and TRBJ1-5; TRBD1 matches 10 bases. The CDR3 totals 17 residues. Germline V gene lookup returns CDR1 SNHLY and CDR2 FYNNEI. J gave up 6 bases and V 8 bases, and 16 bases lay outside the gene matches. The CDR3 region is CASVRDRGMFFGQPQHF. Here the CDR3 DNA reads TGTGCCAGCGTCCGGGACAGGGGCATGTTTTTTGGTCAGCCCCAGCATTTT.

The CDR3 nucleotides read TGTGCCATCCCCCTCACGGACGGAGGCTACGAGCAGTACTTC. Protein: CAIPLTDGGYEQYF. V usage is TRBV11-2 and J usage is TRBJ2-7, with D possibly matching TRBD2 (5 bases). The CDR3 has 14 residues. Germline V gives CDR1 SGHAT, CDR2 FQNNGV. V lost 10 bases to trimming and J lost 3 bases, with 19 bases between them.

This clonotype was found a few times. V and J are TRBV7-4 and TRBJ1-6; D is ambiguous. This CDR3 is built from 21 residues. Germline assignment: CDR1 SGHVT and CDR2 SQSDAQ. Between the trimmed V and J ends, which lost 5 bases and 0 bases, there was a span of 26 bases. The CDR3 is CASSPSPTHVSHSSYNSPLHF. The DNA of the CDR3 is TGTGCCAGCAGCCCTTCCCCGACCCACGTCTCACATAGCTCCTATAATTCACCCCTCCACTTT.

This clonotype was seen repeatedly, ten times or more. This chain joins TRBV27 and TRBJ1-1; D gene uncertain. Trimming pared 5 bases from V and 1 base from J, leaving 8 bases between. This CDR3 is 13 amino acids long. Germline lookup yields CDR1 MNHEY and CDR2 SMNVEV (reference sequence). The CDR3 region is CASSVTGNTEAFF. The CDR3 DNA reads TGTGCCAGCAGTGTGACGGGGAACACTGAAGCTTTCTTT.

Worth noting for this clonotype: A read error may account for a junction end that differs from germline. The rearrangement uses TRBV7-7 and TRBJ2-2, with D perhaps matching TRBD1 or TRBD2 (5 bases each). Germline V gene lookup returns CDR1 SSHAT and CDR2 FNYEAQ (reference sequence). The CDR3 covers 15 residues. The CDR3, as DNA: TGTGCTAGCAGCTTGGTGGGGACGAAAACCGGGGAGCTGTTTTTT. This encodes CASSLVGTKTGELFF.

This clonotype was found many times. The chain carries TRBV12-3 or TRBV12-4 and TRBJ2-7; perhaps TRBD1 as D (5 bases). Trimming pared 4 bases from V and 4 bases from J, leaving 17 bases between. This CDR3 is built from 15 residues. CDR3 amino acids: CASSSPGQGRYEQYF. The DNA for the CDR3 is TGTGCCAGCAGTTCCCCGGGCCAGGGAAGATACGAGCAGTACTTC.

This rearrangement joins TRBV12-3 or TRBV12-4 to TRBJ1-3; D ambiguous. CDR3 size: 12 residues. Trimming pared 5 bases from V and 9 bases from J, leaving 11 bases between. The CDR3 here is CASSGPGFTIYF. As DNA, the CDR3 is TGTGCCAGCAGTGGCCCAGGTTTCACCATATATTTT.

This clonotype was recorded a few times. The chain uses TRBV19 and TRBJ2-7, with D perhaps matching TRBD1 (6 bases). Germline V gene lookup returns CDR1 LNHDA and CDR2 SQIVND (reference sequence). CDR3 length equals 15 residues. The ends were cut back, 0 bases at V and 2 bases at J, with 11 bases in the middle. The CDR3 protein is CASSIERTAPYEQYF. The DNA of the CDR3 is TGTGCCAGTAGTATAGAAAGGACAGCCCCCTACGAGCAGTACTTC.

In this sample, this clonotype turned up once. This chain uses TRBV9 with TRBJ1-6; maybe TRBD1 (6 bases). The CDR3 totals 14 residues. Trimming removed 4 bases from V and 7 bases from J, with 12 bases in between. Germline V gene sequence: CDR1 SGDLS, CDR2 YYNGEE. The CDR3 region has the DNA TGTGCCAGCAGCTCACGCGGACAGAATTCACCCCTCCACTTT. This gives the protein CASSSRGQNSPLHF. Supplemented by reference TRBV9 and TRBJ1-6, the full variable domain reads DSGVTQTPKHLITATGQRVTLRCSPRSGDLSVYWYQQSLDQGLQFLIQYYNGEERAKGNILERFSAQQFPDLHSELNLSSLELGDSALYFCASSSRGQNSPLHFGNGTRLTVT.

The V call is TRBV20-1, the J call TRBJ1-3; D unresolved. The CDR3 is made up of 14 amino acids. Germline V gives CDR1 DFQATT, CDR2 SNEGSKA (reference sequence). V gave up 0 bases and J gave up 1 base, with 7 bases separating them. Here the CDR3 DNA reads TGCAGTGCTAGAGATCTTGTTTCTGGAAACACCATATATTTT. It is translated as CSARDLVSGNTIYF.

The V and J genes are TRBV6-5 and TRBJ2-5; no definite D call. V was shortened by 0 bases and J by 7 bases, with 21 bases between the two germline ends. CDR3 length: 17 residues. Germline CDR1 reads MNHEY; CDR2 reads SVGAGI. The CDR3 DNA reads as TGTGCCAGCAGTTACTCGTCCGGTACTACGGAGCAGGTGACCCAGTACTTC. This encodes CASSYSSGTTEQVTQYF.

Ten or more counts support this clonotype. The chain couples TRBV28 to TRBJ2-2; the match to TRBD1 covers 9 bases. The germline gives CDR1 MDHEN, CDR2 SYDVKM. J gave up 4 bases and V 5 bases, and 5 bases lay outside the gene matches. The CDR3 runs 15 residues. CDR3 DNA sequence: TGTGCCAGCAGTCCTGGACAGGGGAGCACCGGGGAGCTGTTTTTT. Amino acid sequence: CASSPGQGSTGELFF. Drawing the rest from reference TRBV28 and TRBJ2-2, the complete variable domain is DVKVTQSSRYLVKRTGEKVFLECVQDMDHENMFWYRQDPGLGLRLIYFSYDVKMKEKGDIPEGYSVSREKKERFSLILESASTNQTSMYLCASSPGQGSTGELFFGEGSRLTVL.

Note on this clonotype: Germline is not matched at one junction end, which may reflect a read error. The CDR3 coding sequence is TGTGCCAGCAGTCCAGGGCTGGGCACTGAAGCTCTCTTT. Translation gives CASSPGLGTEALF. V gene TRBV28 combines with J gene TRBJ1-1; possible D gene TRBD1, 5 bases. From germline, CDR1 is MDHEN and CDR2 SYDVKM. The CDR3 runs 13 residues.